This T cell receptor (beta chain) emerged from a study of cytomegalovirus exposure and HLA in healthy donors (dated by TCRdb to 2015 to 2018). Study-wide context: An earlier analysis of about 560 of the donors reported about 260 Gb of sequence data and 95 million to 130 million unique TCR beta sequences obtained from around 180 million T cells. Along with the approximately 700-subject first cohort, a separate validation cohort of about 110 different subjects was used. The study profiled the T cell repertoires of about 640 subjects by immunosequencing and related them to cytomegalovirus serostatus. The number of typed donors differed by locus: roughly 620-640 for A, B, C, DRB1 and DQB1; approximately 540 for DQA1; over 600 for DPA1; and 450 to 480 for DPB1. On average, 235,054 unique TCR beta nucleotide sequences were sequenced per donor among roughly 430 genotyped donors of the cohort, with roughly 20% of those sequences being non-productive. HLA typing included class I and class II loci at four-digit resolution. The study was designed to test whether signatures of past pathogen exposure could be identified by cataloging public T cell receptors. The study combined high-throughput TCR immunosequencing, statistical association of individual TCRs with disease status, and machine learning to predict cytomegalovirus infection status. Because of strong linkage in the cohort, roughly five DR-DQ haplotypes were treated as single units for association and clustering. In the later analysis, no new phenotypic data were used to find candidate immune exposures; instead, reliance was placed on TCR beta sequences and their occurrence across donors. Around 320 gigabases of sequencing data and tens of millions of unique TCR sequences were included in an early release covering roughly 600 HLA-typed donors. Of the roughly 430 genotyped donors, approximately 83% fell in the genetic ancestry cluster associated with self-reported Caucasian donors. To decide whether each TCR beta V gene segment behaved as functional or pseudogenic, an earlier analysis of approximately 590 of the donors relied on high-throughput TCR beta sequencing. All discovery cohort repertoires had been generated on a single sequencing platform. Donor age, sex, ethnicity and CMV serostatus were compiled alongside the repertoire data. A later genetic analysis used genome-wide SNP genotypes for about 55% of the 666 donors, treating that subset as a discovery cohort. A later analysis re-analyzed previously published TCR beta repertoires from 650 to 800 donors and added high-resolution HLA genotyping to study TCR occurrence patterns. Study-wide conclusions, independent of this receptor: The study gave a list of 150 to 200 TCR beta chains associated with cytomegalovirus. Sequencing depth was assumed to be roughly uniform across donors in the presence/absence analyses, though that assumption may not hold. In a later genetic analysis, a missense DCLRE1C variant was associated with V-gene and J-gene trimming of TCR beta chains, and the association was replicated in an independent cohort. Several of the top co-occurrence clusters appeared to be linked to parvovirus B19, influenza, CMV and Epstein-Barr virus, according to a later analysis. Across donors, most TCR sequences were observed very rarely, whereas some public TCRs were present in many individuals. Immune exposure information for the cohort was limited to CMV serostatus. In this cohort, only TCR beta chains were sequenced, and detectable features were limited by the absence of alpha or paired-chain data. According to a later analysis, TCR association rates differed among HLA loci, with DRB1 alleles showing the most associated TCRs and HLA-C alleles showing the fewest. The earlier analysis of 587 of the donors excluded 15 to 20 rarely observed V segments, including chromosome 9 orphons, because counts were too low. In an earlier analysis of 450 to 750 of the donors, most TCR beta V segments appeared in productive rearrangements about 87% or about 30% of the time, broadly matching IMGT annotations. In a later analysis, HLA-associated TCR beta chains showed more clonal expansion and lower generation probabilities than non-associated chains that were equally common. A few of the identified cytomegalovirus-associated TCR beta chains were confirmed in vitro to be specific for cytomegalovirus antigens. The sequencing pipeline was judged likely to have produced a cluster of highly shared sequence variants as a technical artifact. Because the 87-base-pair reads could not distinguish some IMGT-functional V segments, including TRBV6-2 and TRBV6-3, those segments were excluded. In a later analysis, most CMV-associated TCR beta chains were found to appear HLA-restricted, with HLA associations seemingly driven largely by CMV exposure. Correlated functional status among segregating V segments might be attributable to linkage disequilibrium, but an unknown experimental factor could not be ruled out. Because HLA typing was missing for some donors at each locus, association tests included only the typed subset. When HLA alleles, especially DR and DQ, strongly co-occurred, attributing TCR associations to individual alleles was difficult. Cytomegalovirus status was reported to be diagnosed by the classifier with high specificity and sensitivity in both the original and validation cohorts. In a later genetic analysis, fewer N-insertions in productive TCRs were reported among donors in an Asian-associated ancestry cluster than the roughly 700-donor mean. A further reported finding was that TCR beta sequences accurately predicted the HLA-A and HLA-B alleles for most subjects in the first cohort. The authors suggested that the approach could potentially be generalized to other disease states and immunological phenotypes. In a later analysis, 16,951 TCR beta sequences were associated with specific HLA alleles at a false discovery rate of 0.05.

The receptor library was made with the immunoSEQ multiplex PCR assay. For the multiplex PCR, a mixture combining 60 forward primers for TCR Vbeta segments and 13 reverse primers for TCR Jbeta segments was used. A multiplex PCR assay on genomic DNA amplified the CDR3 region of rearranged TCR beta genes. The amplified TCR beta libraries were sequenced on the Illumina HiSeq System as 87-base-pair reads. The authors' analysis ran thus. Across the 666 repertoires, a later analysis counted 80 million or so unique TCR beta chains, around 11 million of which were shared by at least two donors. A nearest-neighbor algorithm error-corrected the raw reads and collapsed the reads into unique sequences, merging closely related sequences to remove PCR and sequencing errors. V, D and J gene segments were assigned by aligning CDR3 sequences to IMGT reference sequences. Each retained sequence needed at least a six-nucleotide match to both a V gene segment and a J gene segment. A rearrangement counted as productive if the CDR3 had no stop codons and remained in frame with V and J, and every other rearrangement counted as non-productive. Following IMGT convention, CDR3 was defined as the stretch from the second conserved V-encoded cysteine to the conserved J-encoded phenylalanine. The earlier analysis of a few hundred of the donors excluded any sequence lacking an unambiguous match to a single V gene segment. In an earlier analysis of 500 to 750 of the donors, V segments were called functional above 56.7% productive rearrangements and were called segregating when the between-donor standard deviation exceeded 5%. A statistical classification framework was built to diagnose cytomegalovirus status from the catalog of TCR beta chain sequences. V and J gene assignment, in a later analysis, came from comparing TCR nucleotide sequences with IMGT/GENE-DB human TR gene sequences. Using the TCRdist pipeline, a later analysis assigned CDR3 sequences along with most-parsimonious VDJ recombination scenarios. A later analysis defined each TCR beta chain by its CDR3 amino acid sequence plus V-gene family, and excluded reads lacking a unique V-gene family. As a way to deal with suspected cross-contamination and a sequencing artifact, a later analysis dropped approximately 590 nucleotide sequences that were highly shared and had low generation probability. In a later analysis, a clonal expansion index for each public chain was calculated from normalized within-repertoire ranks of inferred template counts. Generation probabilities in a later analysis came from a VDJ recombination model fitted to out-of-frame rearrangements, and those results were checked against IGoR. A later analysis scored TCR-TCR, TCR-HLA and TCR-CMV co-occurrence with hypergeometric tests, applying a repertoire-size bias correction to TCR pairs. False discovery rates were estimated in a later analysis by permuting HLA or CMV assignments 20 times. In a later analysis, co-occurring TCRs were grouped using DBSCAN, and TCRdist sequence similarity was added for clustering within HLA-allele-positive subsets. Repertoires with fewer than 30,000 or more than 120,000 public chains were left out of co-occurrence clustering, as were about 5 repertoires with anomalous nucleotide sharing. In TCRdb, the immuneACCESS table is reduced to in-frame sequences with V and J assigned. These tables do not hold every clone; where another copy was compared, an unresolved V gene accounts for under half, and the others remain unexplained. Clone size and V and J calls were adopted from that table, with D and trimming inferred from the DNA. This sample gives roughly 120,000 clones in total; approximately 70% of them show up just once. Of the sample, roughly 0.9% is held by the ten largest clones.

The cohort was made up of about 670 healthy bone marrow donors. At the time of sampling, every cohort member was nominally healthy, though immune exposures that went unrecorded were likely present. The donor tested CMV seronegative and was one of the 352 seronegative cohort members. Each donor provided a peripheral blood sample, and peripheral blood mononuclear cells were used for TCR beta sequencing. Genomic DNA was extracted from the blood cell samples with the Qiagen DNeasy Blood Extraction Kit. As for this clone: Its binding antigen is unknown. No base quality values were provided; no much bigger clone lies one nucleotide off.

There are 16 amino acids in the CDR3, from cysteine to phenylalanine inclusive. Only the CDR3 region is kept as DNA, spanning 48 bases read in frame from base 1. The germline ends are 10 bases apart after V is trimmed by 0 bases and J by 1 base. Taken from the germline V gene, the CDR1 and CDR2 loops are SGDLS and YYNGEE. The sequence derives from a woman in her 30s in good health and CMV-seronegative. Recombination connected TRBV9 to TRBJ2-2; a tentative D match to TRBD2 spans 6 bases. Sequences were obtained from PBMCs. The nucleotide sequence is given as TGTGCCAGCAGCGTAGGCGGGACGGTGAACACCGGGGAGCTGTTTTTT. Its coded protein is CASSVGGTVNTGELFF.